This TCR beta chain was recorded in a study of shared clonotypes between healthy human individuals. Study-level findings and limits: Sequencing of the sorted subsets was shown by rarefaction to be incomplete despite large depth. Naive CD4 clonotype sharing across a few donors was about 5.3%.

TCRdb keeps only in-frame clones here, not all; method: immunoSEQ multiplex PCR. The sample carries around 1,900,000 clones, 80% to 95% recorded once. Terminally differentiated effector memory CD45RA+ cells were excluded by CCR7 positive selection of CD45RO-negative cells. V was pared by 5 bases and J by 5 bases, with 15 bases between. The germline gives CDR1 SGHVS, CDR2 FQNEAQ. This CDR3 spans 14 amino acids. To note about this clone: Its specificity is unknown.

The TCR comes from a man younger than 35 in good health. Some clones in this sample may be carry-over from other donors' samples. The chain has TRBV7-8 and TRBJ2-5, with D possibly matching TRBD1 (6 bases). Specimen: naive CD8+ T cells from PBMCs. CDR3 sequence reads: CASSPDRLKETQYF. Written as DNA, the CDR3 is TGTGCCAGCAGCCCCGACAGGCTGAAGGAGACCCAGTACTTC.